This T cell receptor (beta chain) was sequenced for a study of T cell clonotyping in hematopoietic cell transplantation. Study-level information: Recipients' pretransplant samples followed cytoreduction. Study results and limitations: After transplant, recipient diversity fell while pathologically expanded clonotypes grew through day 180. Graft donor and pretransplant recipient Inverse Simpson Index values predicted broader posttransplant TCR diversity.

Only in-frame clones appear in the TCRdb table, and some are missing; sequencing was by immunoSEQ multiplex PCR. The sample holds about 29,000 clones, roughly 80% seen once. The time point denotes: recipient sample about 28 days before transplant, after cytoreduction. On this clone itself: Its antigen is undetermined.

The CDR3 covers 14 residues. Germline-derived CDR1 and CDR2 are GTSNPN and SVGIG (reference sequence). The V end was cut by 2 bases, the J end by 0 bases, with 8 bases between. The sample consisted of peripheral blood mononuclear cells, taken before stem cell transplant. The source of this sequence is a woman in her twenties or thirties with chronic myeloid leukemia. Some clones in this sample may be carry-over from other donors' samples. The chain is built from TRBV30 and TRBJ1-5; no clear D. CDR3 protein: CAWSYGDSNQPQHF. The CDR3 nucleotides are TGTGCCTGGAGTTACGGAGATAGCAATCAGCCCCAGCATTTT.